These 5 T cell receptor beta chains came from one sample sequenced in a study of response to subunit inactivated influenza vaccine. MiXCR, applied by TCRdb to the RT-PCR reads, yields one record per CDR3 protein. The repertoire includes about 650,000 distinct CDR3 sequences, 15% to 19% of them detected once, and roughly 12% sits in the top ten. Sequenced here: PBMCs from blood, sampled roughly 13 days after vaccination. These receptors were taken from a man aged 45-65 years who received an inactivated influenza vaccine.

This rearrangement joins TRBV4-3 to TRBJ1-1; D unresolved. V gave up 0 bases and J gave up 0 bases, with 8 bases separating them. The CDR3 totals 15 residues. CDR1 and CDR2 from the germline V gene are LGHNA and YSLEER. CDR3 in DNA: TGCGCCAGCAGCCAAGAGGGCCGGATGAACACTGAAGCTTTCTTT. As protein: CASSQEGRMNTEAFF.

This chain joins TRBV3-1 and TRBJ1-6; D gene ambiguous. V was cut by 1 base and J by 10 bases, with 8 bases left in between. Looked up from germline, CDR1 is LGHDT and CDR2 is YNNKEL (reference sequence). The CDR3 sequence is 13 residues long. The CDR3 coding sequence is TGTGCCAGCAGCCAAGGGGGAAGGTCACCCCTCCACTTT. Encoded protein: CASSQGGRSPLHF.

The table lists this clonotype with a few counts. The chain couples TRBV20-1 to TRBJ2-5; 11 bases match TRBD2. This CDR3 is 14 amino acids long. The germline CDR1 and CDR2 sequences are DFQATT and SNEGSKA (reference sequence). The V gene end was trimmed by 6 bases and the J gene end by 3 bases; junction bases not matched to a gene: 6. CDR3 bases: TGCAGTGCCCCACTAGCGGGGGTTGAAGAGACCCAGTACTTC. Translated, it gives CSAPLAGVEETQYF.

This clonotype was counted ten times or more. The genes are TRBV29-1 and TRBJ2-5, with unresolved D. Germline V gene data show CDR1 as SQVTM and CDR2 as ANQGSEA. The CDR3 length is 13 residues. V lost 5 bases, J lost 2 bases, and 12 bases lay in between. Here the CDR3 reads CSVLHTTQETQYF. In nucleotides, the CDR3 is TGCAGCGTTTTACACACAACTCAAGAGACCCAGTACTTC.

The V call is TRBV12-3 or TRBV12-4, the J call TRBJ2-7, with TRBD1 identical over 7 bases. V shed 5 bases and J 3 bases; nucleotides not matched to a gene: 7. CDR3 length: 14 amino acids. The CDR3 is CASSRTGAYYEQYF. DNA of the CDR3: TGTGCCAGCAGTCGGACAGGAGCCTACTACGAGCAGTACTTC.